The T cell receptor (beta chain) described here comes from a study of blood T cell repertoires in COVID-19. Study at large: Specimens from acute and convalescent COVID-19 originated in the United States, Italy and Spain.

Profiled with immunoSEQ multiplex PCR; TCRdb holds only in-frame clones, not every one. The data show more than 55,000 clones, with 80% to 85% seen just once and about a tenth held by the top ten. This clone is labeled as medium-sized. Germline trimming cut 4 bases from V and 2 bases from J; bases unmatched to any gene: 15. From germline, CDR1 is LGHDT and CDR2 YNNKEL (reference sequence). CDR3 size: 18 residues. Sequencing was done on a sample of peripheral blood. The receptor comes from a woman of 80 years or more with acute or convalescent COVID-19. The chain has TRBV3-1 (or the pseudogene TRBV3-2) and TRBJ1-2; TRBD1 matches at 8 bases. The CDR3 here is CASSRLGAGGSLNYGYTF. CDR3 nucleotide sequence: TGTGCCAGCAGCCGCCTCGGGGCAGGGGGCTCCTTAAACTATGGCTACACCTTC.